This TCR beta chain was identified in a study of T cell changes during pregnancy in multiple sclerosis. TCRdb keeps only in-frame clones here, not all; method: immunoSEQ multiplex PCR. The sample yields 37,000 or so clones, roughly 94% seen once. The CDR3 runs 14 residues. Germline V gene lookup returns CDR1 LGHNT and CDR2 FRNRAP. V was pared by 8 bases and J by 1 base, with 14 bases between. This sequence was found in a female donor with multiple sclerosis, enrolled in a pregnancy study. This specimen was peripheral blood, taken in the third trimester of pregnancy. V and J are TRBV12-5 and TRBJ1-1; D might be TRBD1 (5 bases). CDR3 sequence reads: CASPLDMTNTEAFF. The CDR3 DNA reads TGTGCTAGTCCCCTGGACATGACGAACACTGAAGCTTTCTTT. Full variable domain (remainder filled in from reference TRBV12-5 and TRBJ1-1): DARVTQTPRHKVTEMGQEVTMRCQPILGHNTVFWYRQTMMQGLELLAYFRNRAPLDDSGMPKDRFSAEMPDATLATLKIQPSEPRDSAVYFCASPLDMTNTEAFFGQGTRLTVV.